These T cell receptor beta chains were read from a single sample in a study of chemoradiotherapy in HPV16-positive cancers. Generated by immunoSEQ multiplex PCR, the TCRdb table keeps only in-frame clones and is missing some. The sample consists of fewer than 2,000 clones, more than 75% of them appearing once. This specimen consisted of tumor tissue, obtained from a patient who underwent chemoradiotherapy. The receptors derive from a human donor with HPV-associated anogenital cancer. CDR3s include the opening cysteine and the closing phenylalanine or tryptophan. D genes are given only for firm matches. The listing skips clone size in some rows; elsewhere it reads once, few, many or a size class.

.	TRBV13	.	TRBJ2-5	CASSTNLGETQYF	TGTGCCAGCAGCACGAACCTCGGGGAGACCCAGTACTTC
once	TRBV11-2	TRBD1	TRBJ2-2	CASRPGTVENTGELFF	TGTGCCAGCAGACCCGGGACAGTGGAGAACACCGGGGAGCTGTTTTTT
.	TRBV12-5	.	TRBJ2-1	CASGFVGNEQFF	TGTGCTAGTGGTTTCGTGGGCAATGAGCAGTTCTTC
.	TRBV19	.	TRBJ2-2	CASRMRAENTGELFF	TGTGCCAGTAGAATGAGGGCCGAGAACACCGGGGAGCTGTTTTTT
.	TRBV5-1	.	TRBJ2-5	CASSLGQVQETQYF	TGCGCCAGCAGCTTGGGGCAGGTACAAGAGACCCAGTACTTC
.	TRBV11-3	.	TRBJ1-1	CASSQLRNTEAFF	TGTGCCAGCAGCCAACTGAGGAACACTGAAGCTTTCTTT
.	TRBV27	.	TRBJ2-7	CASSFSRASSYEQYF	TGTGCCAGCAGTTTTAGCAGGGCAAGCTCCTACGAGCAGTACTTC
few	TRBV29-1	TRBD1	TRBJ1-4	CSAGQPNEKLFF	TGCAGCGCGGGACAGCCTAATGAAAAACTGTTTTTT
.	TRBV7-9	.	TRBJ2-7	CASSLDGVPEQYF	TGTGCCAGCAGCTTAGATGGGGTACCCGAGCAGTACTTC
few	TRBV4-2	TRBD1	TRBJ1-3	CASSPDRGSGNTIYF	TGTGCCAGCAGCCCGGACAGGGGATCCGGAAACACCATATATTTT
.	TRBV7-9	.	TRBJ1-6	CASSLEPGSPLHF	TGTGCCAGCAGCTTAGAGCCAGGGTCACCCCTCCACTTT
.	TRBV19	.	TRBJ2-7	CASSAHREQYF	TGTGCCAGTAGTGCCCACAGAGAGCAGTACTTC
.	TRBV6-6	.	TRBJ2-5	CASSYSSGETQYF	TGTGCCAGCAGTTACTCATCCGGGGAGACCCAGTACTTC
.	TRBV5-1	.	TRBJ1-4	CASSLQPTNEKLFF	TGCGCCAGCAGCTTGCAACCAACTAATGAAAAACTGTTTTTT
.	TRBV4-2	TRBD2	TRBJ2-7	CASSQVLAGGPGEQYF	TGTGCCAGCAGCCAAGTCTTAGCGGGAGGGCCGGGCGAGCAGTACTTC
.	TRBV13	TRBD1	TRBJ1-1	CASSGGQANTEAFF	TGTGCCAGCAGCGGCGGACAGGCGAACACTGAAGCTTTCTTT
.	TRBV5-1	.	TRBJ1-3	CASSPRDHGGNTIYF	TGCGCCAGCAGCCCCCGGGACCACGGGGGAAACACCATATATTTT
.	TRBV5-1	TRBD1	TRBJ2-2	CASSLGQAGELFF	TGCGCCAGCAGCCTCGGACAGGCCGGGGAGCTGTTTTTT